Each of the 28 T cell receptor beta chains below was sequenced from the same sample in a study of Ad26.COV2.S vaccination and SARS-CoV-2 variants. Produced via immunoSEQ multiplex PCR; TCRdb's table is partial and in-frame only. The sample holds around 300,000 clones; 75% to 90% are singletons and the top ten take around a tenth. Documented treatment: about 20 received Ad26.COV2.S at low or high dose, single or two shots; about five received placebo; per-sample allocation not given. The study sampled participants on day 63 after the first vaccine or placebo injection. Sequences were derived from peripheral blood, sampled in a trial of Ad26.COV2.S vaccine versus placebo. These receptors were obtained from a person between 18 and 65 years old who received the Ad26.COV2.S COVID-19 vaccine or a placebo.

The chain recombines TRBV5-1 with TRBJ2-5, with D hard to call. The germline gives CDR1 SGHRS, CDR2 YFSETQ. The CDR3 sequence is 14 residues long. Trimming cost V 2 bases and J 5 bases, with 13 bases left between them. Here the CDR3 DNA reads TGCGCCAGCAGCTTAAAATCGCCCGATGAGACCCAGTACTTC. It specifies CASSLKSPDETQYF.

This clone was picked up one time. The genes are TRBV7-2 and TRBJ1-3, with D maybe TRBD1 (6 bases). This CDR3 has 14 residues. CDR1 is SGHTA, CDR2 FQGNSA, per germline. V was clipped by 5 bases and J by 5 bases, with 13 bases between them. The CDR3 DNA sequence: TGTGCCAGCAGCCTCGGACAGAATAGAAACACCATATATTTT. Translated: CASSLGQNRNTIYF.

V is TRBV4-3 and J is TRBJ1-1; D is unclear. The CDR3 contains 14 residues. The V gene lost 1 base and the J gene lost 1 base, with 7 bases spanning the gap. Per germline, CDR1 LGHNA and CDR2 YSLEER. This CDR3 reads CASSQGRANTEAFF. The DNA for the CDR3 is TGCGCCAGCAGCCAAGGAAGGGCGAACACTGAAGCTTTCTTT.

The rearrangement joins TRBV7-2 to TRBJ2-5; D might be TRBD2 (5 bases). V was cut by 1 base and J by 4 bases, with 13 bases left in between. CDR1 and CDR2 (germline): SGHTA, FQGNSA. The CDR3 runs to 15 residues. The CDR3 loop reads CASSLVLSRGETQYF. The CDR3, as DNA: TGTGCCAGCAGCTTAGTGCTCAGCCGGGGAGAGACCCAGTACTTC. The variable domain in full, completed from reference TRBV7-2 and TRBJ2-5, reads GAGVSQSPSNKVTEKGKDVELRCDPISGHTALYWYRQSLGQGLEFLIYFQGNSAPDKSGLPSDRFSAERTGGSVSTLTIQRTQQEDSAVYLCASSLVLSRGETQYFGPGTRLLVL.

The chain has TRBV20-1 and TRBJ2-1; D not certain. This CDR3 spans 11 amino acids. Germline CDR1 and CDR2: DFQATT and SNEGSKA (reference sequence). CDR3 nucleotides: TGCAGCACCTACACTTTCAGTGAGCAGTTCTTC. This codes for CSTYTFSEQFF.

Only one count was recorded for this clone. This rearrangement joins TRBV28 to TRBJ2-5; 8 bases align to TRBD1. Germline CDR1 and CDR2: MDHEN and SYDVKM. The junction had 11 bases not matched to a gene; V was cut back by 6 bases and J by 5 bases. CDR3 length: 15 amino acids. The CDR3 sequence: CASRAQGAGGETQYF. DNA of the CDR3: TGTGCCAGCAGAGCTCAGGGGGCAGGAGGGGAGACCCAGTACTTC.

V and J are TRBV6-4 and TRBJ2-1, with 14 bases matching TRBD2. V trimming: 6 bases; J trimming: 7 bases; junction bases outside the gene matches: 8. CDR3 length: 16 amino acids. The V gene's germline CDR1 is MRHNA and CDR2 SNTAGT. CDR3 loop: CASSLTSGRAWNEQFF. CDR3 nucleotides: TGTGCCAGCAGCCTGACTAGCGGGAGGGCCTGGAATGAGCAGTTCTTC.

The V gene is TRBV19, the J gene TRBJ1-3; D is unclear. Trimming cost V 10 bases and J 8 bases, with 18 bases left between them. CDR1 is LNHDA, CDR2 SQIVND, per germline (reference sequence). This CDR3 comprises 13 residues. CDR3 coding DNA: TGTGCCACCTCACCGGCCCCGTGGGACACCATATATTTT. Residues: CATSPAPWDTIYF.

The genes are TRBV24-1 and TRBJ2-5, with TRBD1 identical over 7 bases. This CDR3 is 15 amino acids long. Germline lookup yields CDR1 KGHDR and CDR2 SFDVKD. V was pared by 3 bases and J by 1 base, with 4 bases of the junction left unmatched. CDR3 amino acids: CATSDRDRFQETQYF. In DNA form, the CDR3 reads TGTGCCACCAGTGATCGGGACAGATTCCAAGAGACCCAGTACTTC.

The chain links TRBV7-7 to TRBJ2-3, with 7 bases matching TRBD2. The CDR3 has 16 amino acids. Trimming took 1 base from V and 0 from J; bases not matched to a gene: 4. Germline values: CDR1 SSHAT, CDR2 FNYEAQ (reference sequence). CDR3 in amino acids: CASSLDPAGSTDTQYF. The CDR3 nucleotides are TGTGCCAGCAGCTTAGACCCAGCGGGGAGCACAGATACGCAGTATTTT.

V and J are TRBV28 and TRBJ2-2; no clear D. V lost 5 bases to trimming and J lost 6 bases, with 19 bases between them. This CDR3 comprises 16 residues. The germline V gene encodes CDR1 MDHEN and CDR2 SYDVKM. CDR3 region: CASSPDTNRGAGELFF. CDR3 sequence (DNA): TGTGCCAGCAGTCCCGACACGAACAGAGGCGCCGGGGAGCTGTTTTTT.

The chain couples TRBV28 to TRBJ1-2, with D tentatively TRBD1 (5 bases). CDR1 and CDR2 (germline): MDHEN, SYDVKM. V lost 0 bases and J 10 bases, leaving 24 bases between the germline ends. The CDR3 sequence is 17 residues long. CDR3 DNA sequence: TGTGCCAGCAGTTTATGGGTCAGCACAGGAAACGATGGCTTCTACACCTTC. This sequence encodes CASSLWVSTGNDGFYTF.

The chain uses TRBV19 and TRBJ1-2, with no clear D. CDR1 and CDR2 from the germline V gene are LNHDA and SQIVND (reference sequence). The CDR3 extends over 13 amino acids. V shed 8 bases and J shed 4 bases, with 14 bases lying between them. The CDR3 bases are TGTGCCAGTCAAGGATATTCCGGCTATGGCTACACCTTC. Amino acids: CASQGYSGYGYTF.

The chain employs TRBV7-2 and TRBJ1-5, with TRBD1 identical over 7 bases. The germline CDR1 and CDR2 sequences are SGHTA and FQGNSA. The CDR3 is 15 residues long. With V trimmed by 1 base and J by 8 bases, 8 bases remained unmatched. The CDR3 region has the DNA TGTGCCAGCAGCTTAGGGACAGGTTCGGGTGAGCCCCAGCATTTT. This encodes CASSLGTGSGEPQHF.

This clone was seen a few times. The V and J genes are TRBV27 and TRBJ2-7; D is perhaps TRBD1 (6 bases). CDR1 and CDR2 from the germline V gene are MNHEY and SMNVEV (reference sequence). This CDR3 region has 14 residues. Trimming cost V 10 bases and J 3 bases, with 19 bases left between them. This chain's CDR3 is CATRYRTVGYEQYF. The CDR3 nucleotides are TGTGCCACCCGCTATAGGACAGTGGGCTACGAGCAGTACTTC.

The chain combines TRBV19 with TRBJ2-1; 7 nucleotides align to TRBD1. This CDR3 spans 13 amino acids. J lost 4 bases, V lost 9 bases, and 6 bases had no gene match. The germline V gene has CDR1 LNHDA and CDR2 SQIVND (reference sequence). The CDR3 loop reads CASGTALYNEQFF. The CDR3 bases are TGTGCCAGCGGGACAGCCCTTTACAATGAGCAGTTCTTC.

The chain uses TRBV12-2 and TRBJ2-1; the table's D call TRBD2 went unverified against the DNA. TRBV12-2 is a documented pseudogene. The CDR3 has 13 amino acids. Here the CDR3 DNA reads TGTGCAAGTCGCTTAGCGCGGGGGAATGAGCAGTTCTTC. Translated: CASRLARGNEQFF.

The chain carries TRBV5-5 and TRBJ2-3; 7 bases map to TRBD2. V lost 4 bases, J lost 5 bases, and 4 bases stayed unmatched. Germline V gene sequence: CDR1 SGHKS, CDR2 YYEKEE (reference sequence). This CDR3 is 13 amino acids long. CDR3 residues: CASSITSEDTQYF. The CDR3 DNA follows: TGTGCCAGCAGCATTACTAGCGAAGATACGCAGTATTTT.

This chain connects TRBV2 to TRBJ1-6, with 7 bases fitting TRBD1. The V gene's germline CDR1 is SNHLY and CDR2 FYNNEI. With V trimmed by 4 bases and J by 5 bases, 5 bases remained unmatched. CDR3 length: 15 residues. In DNA, the CDR3 is TGTGCCAGCAGTGGATACAGGGGAAATAATTCACCCCTCCACTTT. This encodes CASSGYRGNNSPLHF.

Concerning this clone: This sample also contains other DNA sequences that code for the same CDR3. The chain uses TRBV7-3 and TRBJ2-5, with 8 bases lining up with TRBD1. Trimming removed 2 bases from V and 5 bases from J; junction bases left unmatched: 1. CDR1 is SGHTA, CDR2 FQGTGA, per germline. The CDR3 covers 13 residues. In nucleotides, the CDR3 is TGTGCCAGCAGCTTAGGGACAGGCGAGACCCAGTACTTC. Amino acid sequence: CASSLGTGETQYF.

This chain joins TRBV15 and TRBJ1-4, with 8 bases fitting TRBD1. The V segment lost 3 bases and the J segment 0 bases; nucleotides outside the gene matches: 0. The CDR3 is 15 amino acids. CDR1 and CDR2 (germline): LNHNV, YYDKDF (reference sequence). CDR3: CATSRDRATNEKLFF. The CDR3 DNA follows: TGTGCCACCAGCAGGGACAGGGCAACTAATGAAAAACTGTTTTTT.

The chain couples TRBV5-1 to TRBJ1-3; D not resolved. Germline V CDR1 and CDR2: SGHRS, YFSETQ. V lost 0 bases and J lost 0, with 10 bases in between. The CDR3 contains 16 residues. The CDR3 reads CASSLEPVPSGNTIYF. The DNA for the CDR3 is TGCGCCAGCAGCTTGGAACCGGTTCCCTCTGGAAACACCATATATTTT. Looking up the rest from reference TRBV5-1 and TRBJ1-3 gives the full variable domain: KAGVTQTPRYLIKTRGQQVTLSCSPISGHRSVSWYQQTPGQGLQFLFEYFSETQRNKGNFPGRFSGRQFSNSRSEMNVSTLELGDSALYLCASSLEPVPSGNTIYFGEGSWLTVV.

V is TRBV7-9 and J is TRBJ1-6, with TRBD1 matching 7 bases. V trimming: 6 bases; J trimming: 7 bases; junction bases outside the gene matches: 9. The CDR3 runs to 15 residues. Germline V gives CDR1 SEHNR, CDR2 FQNEAQ (reference sequence). DNA for the CDR3: TGTGCCAGCAGACGACGGGACAGTCTCAATTCACCCCTCCACTTT. As protein: CASRRRDSLNSPLHF. The complete variable domain, with remaining parts taken from reference TRBV7-9 and TRBJ1-6, reads DTGVSQNPRHKITKRGQNVTFRCDPISEHNRLYWYRQTLGQGPEFLTYFQNEAQLEKSRLLSDRFSAERPKGSFSTLEIQRTEQGDSAMYLCASRRRDSLNSPLHFGNGTRLTVT.

This clone is a singleton in its sample. The chain has TRBV18 and TRBJ1-4; D is ambiguous. Per the germline V gene, CDR1 is KGHSH and CDR2 is LQKENI. The length of the CDR3 is 15 residues. V lost 6 bases, J lost 7 bases, and 18 bases lay in between. The CDR3 spells CASSPRAVSGEKLFF. CDR3 DNA sequence: TGTGCCAGCTCCCCGAGGGCAGTAAGCGGTGAAAAACTGTTTTTT. The full variable domain, its missing parts supplied by reference TRBV18 and TRBJ1-4, is NAGVMQNPRHLVRRRGQEARLRCSPMKGHSHVYWYRQLPEEGLKFMVYLQKENIIDESGMPKERFSAEFPKEGPSILRIQQVVRGDSAAYFCASSPRAVSGEKLFFGSGTQLSVL.

This clone was observed a single time. The chain carries TRBV30 and TRBJ2-5, with D uncertain. The CDR3 has 12 amino acids. V was trimmed by 5 bases and J by 2 bases, leaving 9 bases between them. CDR1 is GTSNPN and CDR2 is SVGIG in the germline V gene (reference sequence). The DNA of the CDR3 is TGTGCCTGGGGTAGTGGGCAAGAGACCCAGTACTTC. Protein sequence: CAWGSGQETQYF.

The genes are TRBV12-5 and TRBJ1-2; possible D gene TRBD1, 5 bases. V dropped 2 bases and J dropped 8 bases, with 15 bases sitting between them. CDR1 and CDR2 (germline): LGHNT, FRNRAP. The CDR3 spans 14 residues. CDR3 region: CASGLSFGAGGYTF. The CDR3 bases are TGTGCTAGTGGTTTGAGTTTTGGGGCCGGGGGCTACACCTTC. Variable domain in full (rest from reference TRBV12-5 and TRBJ1-2): DARVTQTPRHKVTEMGQEVTMRCQPILGHNTVFWYRQTMMQGLELLAYFRNRAPLDDSGMPKDRFSAEMPDATLATLKIQPSEPRDSAVYFCASGLSFGAGGYTFGSGTRLTVV.

This rearrangement joins TRBV30 to TRBJ1-5, with TRBD1 identical over 10 bases. CDR1 and CDR2 from the germline V gene are GTSNPN and SVGIG (reference sequence). This CDR3 has 14 amino acids. Germline trimming cut 2 bases from V and 5 bases from J; bases unmatched to any gene: 3. The DNA for the CDR3 is TGTGCCTGGAGTCCAGGGACAGGGGATCAGCCCCAGCATTTT. Its protein product is CAWSPGTGDQPQHF.

CDR3 DNA: TGCAGTGCTTGGTTTAATGGCTACACCTTC. Translation: CSAWFNGYTF. This chain connects TRBV20-1 to TRBJ1-2; D gene uncertain. With 5 bases removed from V and 6 bases from J, the gap between germline ends came to 7 bases. CDR1 is DFQATT, CDR2 SNEGSKA, per germline (reference sequence). The CDR3 covers 10 residues.